Shown below are 5 T cell receptor beta chains from a single sample sequenced in a study of human T cells and chemical hapten exposure. The time point here: patch test 1, 2 weeks after DPC sensitization. As for treatment: therapeutic diphenylcyclopropenone sensitization with weekly scalp DPC. Whole blood, unfractionated, served as the material for total RNA extraction. TCRdb reprocessed the RACE reads with MiXCR, giving one entry per CDR3 protein. The sample consists of around 39,000 distinct CDR3 sequences, over 5.5% of them appearing once. The starting material was whole blood, obtained in connection with sensitization to the hapten diphenylcyclopropenone (DPC). Receptors originate from a woman aged 25 to 39 with alopecia areata. Some clones in this sample may be carry-over from other donors' samples.

This clonotype occurred many times. The chain links TRBV28 to TRBJ1-5; D gene ambiguous. There are 14 residues in the CDR3. V gave up 6 bases and J gave up 3 bases, with 12 bases separating them. CDR1 MDHEN and CDR2 SYDVKM come from the germline V gene. The CDR3 is CASSRSGYNQPQHF. Here the CDR3 DNA reads TGTGCCAGCAGCCGTTCAGGCTACAATCAGCCCCAGCATTTT.

Note on this clonotype: It may be a read error: a sequence one base away is much more abundant. The J gene is TRBJ2-1, the V gene TRBV7-3, with TRBD2 as a possible D gene (6 bases). CDR3 length: 16 residues. V dropped 1 base and J dropped 4 bases, with 14 bases sitting between them. Looked up from germline, CDR1 is SGHTA and CDR2 is FQGTGA. The chain's CDR3 is CASSLNSRGRYNEQFF. In DNA, the CDR3 is TGTGCCAGCAGCTTAAATTCCCGGGGGAGGTACAATGAGCAGTTCTTC.

The sample holds many counts of this clonotype. The chain employs TRBV7-8 and TRBJ2-3; 7 bases align to TRBD1. V trimming: 5 bases; J trimming: 2 bases; junction bases outside the gene matches: 10. The CDR3 is 16 residues long. The germline V gene encodes CDR1 SGHVS and CDR2 FQNEAQ. The CDR3 sequence is CASSGEQGIPTDTQYF. For the CDR3, the DNA is TGTGCCAGCAGCGGGGAACAGGGGATCCCCACAGATACGCAGTATTTT.

This clonotype has at least ten counts. The rearrangement joins TRBV7-2 to TRBJ1-4; D not certain. The CDR3 covers 14 residues. Trimming left V 2 bases short and J 6 bases short, with 10 bases between. The germline V gene encodes CDR1 SGHTA and CDR2 FQGNSA. CDR3 protein: CASSLSWRDEKLFF. CDR3 sequence (DNA): TGTGCCAGCAGCTTAAGTTGGCGGGATGAAAAACTGTTTTTT.

This clonotype was seen a handful of times. The gene calls are TRBV20-1 and TRBJ2-3; 11 nucleotides match TRBD1. The germline gives CDR1 DFQATT, CDR2 SNEGSKA (reference sequence). This CDR3 contains 16 residues. The V and J ends lost 1 base and 5 bases, in that order; junction bases with no gene match: 8. CDR3 residues: CSARGPGTGGLDTQYF. The CDR3 bases are TGCAGTGCTAGAGGACCCGGGACAGGGGGATTAGATACGCAGTATTTT.